This TCR beta chain is from a study of cytomegalovirus exposure and HLA in healthy donors. Study-wide context: Unique TCR beta sequences numbering fewer than 130 million came from 150 million to 200 million T cells in an earlier analysis. Study-wide points: The authors listed 164 TCR beta chains as cytomegalovirus-associated.

In the PCR, 60 Vbeta and 13 Jbeta primers were used. Only in-frame clones appear in the TCRdb table, and some are missing; sequencing was by immunoSEQ multiplex PCR. The sample lists some 170,000 clones; less than 80% were seen once. In regard to this clone: What it recognizes is unknown.

This CDR3 has 15 residues. V dropped 2 bases and J dropped 1 base, with 10 bases sitting between them. This receptor was obtained from a man aged 35 to 55 in good health and CMV-seronegative. Specimen: PBMCs. The chain combines TRBV5-3 with TRBJ1-5, with D possibly matching TRBD1 (5 bases). TRBV5-3 is labeled an ORF, and its function is uncertain. CDR3 amino acids: CARSLPGLSNQPQHF. In nucleotides, the CDR3 is TGTGCCAGAAGCTTACCGGGACTGAGCAATCAGCCCCAGCATTTT.